Detailed here is one TCR beta chain. The antigen is unknown. The sample comes from a study of T cell repertoires in cytomegalovirus infection. Study in general: Public TCR beta signatures provided an indication of both CMV infection and a matching HLA type.

TCRdb passed the reads through MiXCR, listing each CDR3 protein once. This table has approximately 300,000 distinct CDR3 sequences, 29% appearing once. Sequenced here: cultured PBMCs, sampled from culture after CMV antigen stimulation. The receptor was derived from a human donor in good health (CMV status not recorded). Some clones in this sample may be carry-over from other donors' samples.

The CDR3 nucleotides are TGCAGCGCGGGGGGGGCGAACACTGAAGCTTTCTTT. It is translated as CSAGGANTEAFF. The chain joins TRBV29-1 to TRBJ1-1, with D possibly matching TRBD1 (6 bases). The germline V and J ends were trimmed by 7 bases and 1 base, with 10 bases remaining between them. The CDR3 length is 12 residues. CDR1 is SQVTM, CDR2 ANQGSEA, per germline.